The 5 T cell receptor beta chains below were found in one sample sequenced in a study of blood T cell repertoires in COVID-19. TCRdb's table, derived via immunoSEQ multiplex PCR, lists solely in-frame clones and lacks some. Among 150,000 or so clones listed, about four fifths were seen once. Sequenced: peripheral blood. The receptors originated from a human donor with acute or convalescent COVID-19. The donor label of this sample is uncertain.

This clone was recorded only once. The chain has TRBV7-2 and TRBJ1-5; no clear D. Germline values: CDR1 SGHTA, CDR2 FQGNSA. Trimming removed 2 bases at V and 3 bases at J, with 8 bases between. The CDR3 covers 14 residues. The CDR3 loop reads CASSLQKSNQPQHF. CDR3 nucleotides: TGTGCCAGCAGCTTACAGAAGTCCAATCAGCCCCAGCATTTT.

The V and J genes are TRBV11-2 and TRBJ1-1; weak D call: TRBD1 (6 bases). The germline V gene has CDR1 SGHAT and CDR2 FQNNGV. V lost 6 bases and J 2 bases, leaving 10 bases between the germline ends. The CDR3 consists of 13 residues. Here the CDR3 DNA reads TGTGCCAGCAGTAGACAGGACAACACTGAAGCTTTCTTT. Residues: CASSRQDNTEAFF.

The gene calls are TRBV18 and TRBJ2-1; 10 bases agree with TRBD2. The germline V gene encodes CDR1 KGHSH and CDR2 LQKENI. Trimming cost V 0 bases and J 4 bases; bases outside gene matches: 3. The CDR3 length is 16 residues. The CDR3 here is CASSPPGAGGYNEQFF. The CDR3 DNA is TGTGCCAGCTCACCACCGGGAGCGGGGGGGTACAATGAGCAGTTCTTC.

This sequence joins TRBV3-1 (or the pseudogene TRBV3-2) and TRBJ1-5; TRBD1 aligns across 7 bases. The germline CDR1 and CDR2 sequences are LGHDT and YNNKEL (reference sequence). Losses at the gene ends were 4 bases for V and 0 bases for J; bases not matched to a gene: 9. The CDR3 runs 17 residues. CDR3 coding DNA: TGTGCCAGCAGCCTAGACAGGGAGGGGTATAGCAATCAGCCCCAGCATTTT. It is translated as CASSLDREGYSNQPQHF.

This chain connects TRBV5-6 to TRBJ1-6; TRBD1 might be the D (6 bases). CDR3 length: 14 amino acids. Per germline, CDR1 SGHDT and CDR2 YYEEEE. The V and J ends lost 3 bases and 10 bases respectively, with 14 bases between them. CDR3 loop: CASSSGGAESPLHF. Here the CDR3 DNA reads TGTGCCAGCAGCTCGGGGGGGGCCGAATCACCCCTCCACTTT.